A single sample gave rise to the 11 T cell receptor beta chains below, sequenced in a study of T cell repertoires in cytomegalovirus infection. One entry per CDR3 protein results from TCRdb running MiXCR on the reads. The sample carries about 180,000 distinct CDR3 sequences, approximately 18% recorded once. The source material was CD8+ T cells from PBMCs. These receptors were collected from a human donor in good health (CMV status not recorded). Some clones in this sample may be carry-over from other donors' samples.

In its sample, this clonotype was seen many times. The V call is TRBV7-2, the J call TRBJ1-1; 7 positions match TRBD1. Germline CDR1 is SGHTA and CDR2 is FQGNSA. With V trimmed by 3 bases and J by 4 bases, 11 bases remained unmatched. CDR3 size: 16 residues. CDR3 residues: CASSFPWEGAVTEAFF. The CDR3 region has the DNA TGTGCCAGCAGCTTCCCGTGGGAGGGGGCTGTCACTGAAGCTTTCTTT.

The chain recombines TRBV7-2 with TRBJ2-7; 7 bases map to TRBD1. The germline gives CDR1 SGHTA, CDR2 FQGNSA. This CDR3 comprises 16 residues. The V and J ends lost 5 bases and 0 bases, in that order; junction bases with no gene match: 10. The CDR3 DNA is TGTGCCAGCAGCCAAGGACAGGACGCTCCCTCCTACGAGCAGTACTTC. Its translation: CASSQGQDAPSYEQYF. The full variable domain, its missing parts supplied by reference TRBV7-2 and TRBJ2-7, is GAGVSQSPSNKVTEKGKDVELRCDPISGHTALYWYRQSLGQGLEFLIYFQGNSAPDKSGLPSDRFSAERTGGSVSTLTIQRTQQEDSAVYLCASSQGQDAPSYEQYFGPGTRLTVT.

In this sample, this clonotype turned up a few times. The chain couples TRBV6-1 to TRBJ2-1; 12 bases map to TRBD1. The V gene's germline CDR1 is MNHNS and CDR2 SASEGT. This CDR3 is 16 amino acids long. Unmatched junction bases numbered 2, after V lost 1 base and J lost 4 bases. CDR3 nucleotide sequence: TGTGCCAGCAGTGAAGGGGGACAGGGGGCTTACAATGAGCAGTTCTTC. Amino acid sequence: CASSEGGQGAYNEQFF.

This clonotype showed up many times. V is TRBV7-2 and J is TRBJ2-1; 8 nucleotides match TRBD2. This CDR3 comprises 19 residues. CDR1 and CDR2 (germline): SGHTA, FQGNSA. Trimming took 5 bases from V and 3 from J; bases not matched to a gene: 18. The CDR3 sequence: CASSLAVASGPVSYNEQFF. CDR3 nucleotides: TGTGCCAGCAGCCTCGCCGTGGCTAGCGGGCCAGTGAGCTACAATGAGCAGTTCTTC.

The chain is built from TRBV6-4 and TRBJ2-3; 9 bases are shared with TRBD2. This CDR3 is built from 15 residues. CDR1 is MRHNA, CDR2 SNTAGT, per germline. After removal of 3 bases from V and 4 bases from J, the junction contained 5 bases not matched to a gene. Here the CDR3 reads CASSEAGGSADTQYF. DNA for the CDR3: TGTGCCAGCAGTGAAGCGGGGGGCAGTGCAGATACGCAGTATTTT.

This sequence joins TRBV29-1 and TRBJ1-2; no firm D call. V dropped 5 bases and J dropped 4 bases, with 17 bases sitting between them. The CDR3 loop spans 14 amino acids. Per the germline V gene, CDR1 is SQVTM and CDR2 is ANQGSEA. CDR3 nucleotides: TGCAGCGTTCCCGCAGTAACAAGGGCCTATGGCTACACCTTC. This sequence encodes CSVPAVTRAYGYTF.

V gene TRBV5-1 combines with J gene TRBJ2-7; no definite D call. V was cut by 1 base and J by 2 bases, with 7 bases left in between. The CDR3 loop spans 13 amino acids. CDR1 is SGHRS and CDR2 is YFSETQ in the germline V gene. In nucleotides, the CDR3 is TGCGCCAGCAGCTTGAAGGGAACCTACGAGCAGTACTTC. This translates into CASSLKGTYEQYF.

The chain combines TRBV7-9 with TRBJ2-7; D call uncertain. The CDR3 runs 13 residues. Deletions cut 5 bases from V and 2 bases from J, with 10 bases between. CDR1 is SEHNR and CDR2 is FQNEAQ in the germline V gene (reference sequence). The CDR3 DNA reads TGTGCCAGCAGCGTCTCGACAACCTACGAGCAGTACTTC. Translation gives CASSVSTTYEQYF.

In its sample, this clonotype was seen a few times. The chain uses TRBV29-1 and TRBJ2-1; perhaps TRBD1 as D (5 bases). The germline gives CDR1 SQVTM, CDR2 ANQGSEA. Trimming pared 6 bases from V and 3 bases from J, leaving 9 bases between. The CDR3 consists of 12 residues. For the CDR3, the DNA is TGCAGCGTACCCAGGGACTACAATGAGCAGTTCTTC. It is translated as CSVPRDYNEQFF.

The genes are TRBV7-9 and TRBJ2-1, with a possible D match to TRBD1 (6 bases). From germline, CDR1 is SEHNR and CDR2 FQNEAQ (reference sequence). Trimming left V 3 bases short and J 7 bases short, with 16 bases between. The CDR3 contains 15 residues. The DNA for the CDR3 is TGTGCCAGCAGCTTCCGGCAAGCCCAGGGGAATGAGCAGTTCTTC. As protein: CASSFRQAQGNEQFF.

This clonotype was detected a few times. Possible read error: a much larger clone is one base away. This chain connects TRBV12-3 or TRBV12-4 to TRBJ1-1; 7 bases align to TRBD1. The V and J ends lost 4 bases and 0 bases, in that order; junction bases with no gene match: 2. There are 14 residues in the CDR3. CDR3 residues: CASSSGTVNTEAFF. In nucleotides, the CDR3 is TGTGCCAGCAGTTCCGGGACAGTGAACACTGAAGCTTTCTTT.